This T cell receptor (beta chain) was observed in a study of early T cells in non-severe SARS-CoV-2 infection. The V end lost 7 bases, the J end lost 8 bases, and 20 bases lay between the germline ends. The CDR3 runs to 14 residues. Looked up from germline, CDR1 is MNHNS and CDR2 is SASEGT. MiXCR was run by TCRdb on the 5' RACE reads, yielding one entry per CDR3 protein. The data show 35,000 to 50,000 distinct CDR3 sequences, 7% to 7.5% seen once. In this sample, this clonotype turned up many times. The sample consisted of whole blood. The sequence derives from an adult who was a healthcare worker with PCR-confirmed SARS-CoV-2 infection or an uninfected control (not recorded which). The rearrangement joins TRBV6-1 to TRBJ1-2; D call uncertain. The CDR3 reads CASTRRAGTGGYTF. In DNA form, the CDR3 reads TGTGCCAGCACCCGGAGGGCAGGCACGGGGGGCTACACCTTC.